This T cell receptor beta chain is from a study of low-dose radiotherapy and immunotherapy resistance in tumors. Study at large: Cohort 1 received 0.5 Gy per fraction every 2 weeks, totaling 6.5 Gy. Those assigned to Cohort 2 were treated with 1 Gy per fraction every two weeks (13 Gy in total over 26 weeks).

TRAV- and TRBV-specific primers primed first-strand cDNA, covering alpha and beta chains. TCR amplification involved 20 to 25 PCR cycles with a constant-region primer and V-primer adapter. The isolated mRNA underwent amplification through in vitro transcription. TCRdb analysed the reads with MiXCR anew, one entry per CDR3 protein. The sample has more than 90,000 distinct CDR3 sequences; around 20% are singletons. Time point noted: after trial treatment. Treatment indicated: LDRT plus nivolumab, ipilimumab, low-dose cyclophosphamide and aspirin (RACIN trial). In the RACIN dose-escalation trial, donors got nivolumab plus ipilimumab with aspirin, cyclophosphamide and radiotherapy. In germline, CDR1 is WSHSY, CDR2 SAAADI. The trim removed 2 bases at V and 4 bases at J, leaving 7 bases unmatched. The CDR3 is 15 residues long.

Source: PBMCs, taken after low-dose radiotherapy plus immunotherapy. This receptor was identified in a male donor with prostate cancer. This chain joins TRBV10-2 and TRBJ1-2; 7 bases fit TRBD1. The CDR3 region is CASSEPDRLIYGYTF. CDR3 in DNA: TGCGCCAGCAGTGAGCCGGACAGGCTTATCTATGGCTACACCTTC.